These 25 T cell receptor beta chains originate from one sample sequenced in a study of T-cell reconstitution after alpha-beta-depleted transplantation in children. As it was prepared, the TCRbeta library received unique molecular identifiers. TCRdb redid the calling of the PCR reads with MiXCR, one entry per CDR3 protein. The data hold about a million distinct CDR3 sequences, with less than 30% observed a single time. The starting material was PBMCs, mostly from graft donor cells, obtained 360 days after TCRalphabeta/CD19-depleted stem cell transplant. Receptors were obtained from a boy younger than two who had a stem cell transplant for SCID, so the T cells may come from the graft donor.

The J gene is TRBJ2-3, the V gene TRBV20-1, with a weak D call TRBD2 (6 bases). This CDR3 is built from 16 residues. The germline V gene has CDR1 DFQATT and CDR2 SNEGSKA (reference sequence). Between the trimmed V and J ends, which lost 1 base and 4 bases, there was a span of 18 bases. CDR3 residues: CSARVRTRRGPDTQYF. CDR3 bases: TGCAGTGCTAGAGTCCGGACCCGGAGGGGCCCAGATACGCAGTATTTT.

This chain joins TRBV12-3 or TRBV12-4 and TRBJ2-1; 14 positions match TRBD2. V was pared by 5 bases and J by 10 bases, with 4 bases of the junction left unmatched. The CDR3 loop spans 14 amino acids. CDR3: CASSGLAGGEEQFF. CDR3 in DNA: TGTGCCAGCAGTGGACTAGCGGGGGGTGAAGAGCAGTTCTTC.

This clonotype was seen a single time. The chain joins TRBV9 to TRBJ1-2; D perhaps matches TRBD1 (5 bases). Germline assignment: CDR1 SGDLS and CDR2 YYNGEE. The CDR3 extends over 13 amino acids. With 2 bases removed from V and 8 bases from J, the gap between germline ends came to 13 bases. DNA for the CDR3: TGTGCCAGCAGCGTCGGGGCCTCGGGCGGCTACACCTTC. It is translated as CASSVGASGGYTF.

The chain joins TRBV3-1 to TRBJ2-7, with D perhaps TRBD2 (5 bases). This CDR3 is 14 amino acids long. Germline CDR1 and CDR2: LGHDT and YNNKEL (reference sequence). The V gene lost 4 bases and the J gene lost 4 bases, with 14 bases spanning the gap. CDR3 in DNA: TGTGCCAGCAGCCGAAGGACGGGATCATACGAGCAGTACTTC. Protein: CASSRRTGSYEQYF.

This clonotype has a handful of counts. This CDR3 reads CASSHDAGQINTEAFF. As DNA, the CDR3 is TGCGCCAGCAGCCATGACGCGGGACAGATAAACACTGAAGCTTTCTTT. The rearrangement links TRBV4-3 to TRBJ1-1; 7 nucleotides match TRBD1. The CDR3 sequence is 16 residues long. Looked up from germline, CDR1 is LGHNA and CDR2 is YSLEER. The ends lost 3 bases at V and 2 bases at J; junction bases unmatched: 9.

Details on this clonotype: A much larger clonotype is one base distant, so this may be a read error. The rearrangement uses TRBV2 and TRBJ2-7; D ambiguous. V lost 7 bases, J lost 3 bases, and 7 bases lay in between. CDR1 and CDR2 (germline): SNHLY, FYNNEI. This CDR3 is 11 amino acids long. CDR3 residues: CASTLYYEQYF. CDR3 coding DNA: TGTGCCAGCACCCTCTACTACGAGCAGTACTTC.

This clonotype was observed a handful of times. The chain has TRBV5-6 and TRBJ2-5, with a possible D match to TRBD2 (6 bases). The CDR3 length is 14 residues. The V gene lost 3 bases and the J gene lost 2 bases, with 11 bases spanning the gap. CDR1 and CDR2 from the germline V gene are SGHDT and YYEEEE. The CDR3 here is CASSYPTRQETQYF. In DNA, the CDR3 is TGTGCCAGCAGCTACCCGACTAGACAAGAGACCCAGTACTTC.

This clonotype has a handful of counts. The chain has TRBV7-2 and TRBJ2-5, with 12 bases that match TRBD2. The germline V gene encodes CDR1 SGHTA and CDR2 FQGNSA. This CDR3 comprises 14 residues. V trimming: 8 bases; J trimming: 7 bases; junction bases outside the gene matches: 8. CDR3 sequence (DNA): TGTGCCAGCGCGACTAGCGGGGGTCCGGGGACCCAGTACTTC. Translated: CASATSGGPGTQYF.

This clonotype has more than one count but fewer than ten. This rearrangement joins TRBV4-3 to TRBJ2-2; D tentatively reads TRBD1 or TRBD2 (6 bases each). V lost 4 bases to trimming and J lost 3 bases, with 15 bases between them. This CDR3 has 16 amino acids. Germline lookup yields CDR1 LGHNA and CDR2 YSLEER. CDR3: CASSPRGTTDTGELFF. CDR3 DNA: TGCGCCAGCAGCCCCCGGGGGACAACGGACACCGGGGAGCTGTTTTTT.

The V call is TRBV5-4, the J call TRBJ2-1; 7 bases are shared with TRBD1. The CDR3 extends over 13 amino acids. Germline assignment: CDR1 SGHNT and CDR2 YYREEE (reference sequence). V lost 6 bases and J lost 8; bases outside the gene matches: 8. The CDR3 region is CASTTDRVDEQFF. The CDR3 DNA reads TGTGCCAGCACCACCGACAGGGTGGATGAGCAGTTCTTC. The entire variable domain, with the rest obtained from reference TRBV5-4 and TRBJ2-1, is as follows: ETGVTQSPTHLIKTRGQQVTLRCSSQSGHNTVSWYQQALGQGPQFIFQYYREEENGRGNFPPRFSGLQFPNYSSELNVNALELDDSALYLCASTTDRVDEQFFGPGTRLTVL.

V usage is TRBV28 and J usage is TRBJ2-7; 9 positions agree with TRBD1. The V and J ends lost 1 base and 5 bases, in that order; junction bases with no gene match: 3. The CDR3 spans 14 residues. Looked up from germline, CDR1 is MDHEN and CDR2 is SYDVKM. The CDR3 loop reads CASSLSRDRDEQYF. As DNA, the CDR3 is TGTGCCAGCAGTTTATCCCGGGACAGGGACGAGCAGTACTTC. The full variable domain, in which reference TRBV28 and TRBJ2-7 provide the parts outside the CDR3, is DVKVTQSSRYLVKRTGEKVFLECVQDMDHENMFWYRQDPGLGLRLIYFSYDVKMKEKGDIPEGYSVSREKKERFSLILESASTNQTSMYLCASSLSRDRDEQYFGPGTRLTVT.

Only a few counts were recorded for this clonotype. This chain connects TRBV7-9 to TRBJ2-1; the match to TRBD1 covers 7 bases. The CDR3 loop spans 15 amino acids. Germline V lookup: CDR1 SEHNR, CDR2 FQNEAQ (reference sequence). Losses at the gene ends were 7 bases for V and 8 bases for J; bases not matched to a gene: 14. The CDR3 sequence: CASTYVTGAGYEQFF. The CDR3 DNA reads as TGTGCCAGCACCTACGTCACAGGGGCCGGCTATGAGCAGTTCTTC.

This chain uses TRBV19 with TRBJ1-1; D unresolved. Germline V gives CDR1 LNHDA, CDR2 SQIVND (reference sequence). V gave up 2 bases and J gave up 2 bases, with 9 bases separating them. CDR3 length: 14 residues. CDR3 nucleotides: TGTGCCAGTAGTATATATGGGTCTAACACTGAAGCTTTCTTT. Residues: CASSIYGSNTEAFF.

This clonotype was seen ten or more times. J is TRBJ2-1 and V is TRBV28, with D uncertain. Germline CDR1 MDHEN, CDR2 SYDVKM. This CDR3 is built from 15 residues. V dropped 4 bases and J dropped 1 base, with 11 bases sitting between them. The chain's CDR3 is CASSYVGSSYNEQFF. CDR3 in DNA: TGTGCCAGCAGTTATGTCGGCAGTTCCTACAATGAGCAGTTCTTC. The variable domain in full, completed from reference TRBV28 and TRBJ2-1, reads DVKVTQSSRYLVKRTGEKVFLECVQDMDHENMFWYRQDPGLGLRLIYFSYDVKMKEKGDIPEGYSVSREKKERFSLILESASTNQTSMYLCASSYVGSSYNEQFFGPGTRLTVL.

This rearrangement joins TRBV5-1 to TRBJ2-2; D gene unclear. V was clipped by 0 bases and J by 4 bases, with 7 bases between them. Germline lookup yields CDR1 SGHRS and CDR2 YFSETQ. The CDR3 consists of 14 residues. Written as DNA, the CDR3 is TGCGCCAGCAGCTTGGTTCAGACCACCGGGGAGCTGTTTTTT. It codes for CASSLVQTTGELFF.

This chain joins TRBV19 and TRBJ2-1; 8 bases map to TRBD2. The ends lost 1 base at V and 4 bases at J; junction bases unmatched: 3. The CDR3 spans 15 residues. Germline-derived CDR1 and CDR2 are LNHDA and SQIVND (reference sequence). CDR3 bases: TGTGCCAGTAGTATAGGCGGGGGGAATTACAATGAGCAGTTCTTC. Protein sequence: CASSIGGGNYNEQFF. The whole variable domain, filled in from reference TRBV19 and TRBJ2-1, reads DGGITQSPKYLFRKEGQNVTLSCEQNLNHDAMYWYRQDPGQGLRLIYYSQIVNDFQKGDIAEGYSVSREKKESFPLTVTSAQKNPTAFYLCASSIGGGNYNEQFFGPGTRLTVL.

This clonotype was recorded a few times. The CDR3: CASSLGGTGTQYEQYF. The CDR3 DNA is TGCGCCAGCAGCTTGGGGGGGACAGGAACCCAATACGAGCAGTACTTC. The chain uses TRBV5-1 and TRBJ2-7; 8 positions match TRBD1. The CDR3 loop spans 16 amino acids. CDR1 is SGHRS and CDR2 is YFSETQ in the germline V gene. The J segment lost 4 bases and the V segment lost 0 bases, leaving 9 bases of the junction unmatched.

V and J are TRBV5-6 and TRBJ2-1; 9 positions match TRBD1. The germline V gene encodes CDR1 SGHDT and CDR2 YYEEEE. The CDR3 covers 18 residues. J was trimmed by 5 bases and V by 0 bases; bases with no gene match: 12. The CDR3 spells CASSLVAGTGRRNNEQFF. The CDR3, as DNA: TGTGCCAGCAGCTTGGTGGCGGGGACAGGGAGACGGAACAATGAGCAGTTCTTC.

The chain is built from TRBV12-3 or TRBV12-4 and TRBJ2-3; a possible D gene is TRBD2 (5 bases). CDR3 length: 15 amino acids. V lost 8 bases and J lost 0, with 15 bases in between. In DNA form, the CDR3 reads TGTGCCAGCGGACTTGGCGGCCTGAGCACAGATACGCAGTATTTT. As protein: CASGLGGLSTDTQYF.

This clonotype has just a few counts. The J gene is TRBJ2-1, the V gene TRBV2; 14 bases line up with TRBD2. There are 16 residues in the CDR3. Trimming removed 5 bases from V and 9 bases from J; junction bases left unmatched: 9. Germline CDR1 reads SNHLY; CDR2 reads FYNNEI. CDR3 region: CASSIMTSGGAGEQFF. The CDR3 nucleotides read TGTGCCAGCAGTATCATGACTAGCGGGGGGGCCGGTGAGCAGTTCTTC.

The chain recombines TRBV6-2 or TRBV6-3 with TRBJ2-7; D may be TRBD1 (6 bases). The CDR3 sequence is 14 residues long. Trimming left V 6 bases short and J 7 bases short, with 19 bases between. Looked up from germline, CDR1 is MNHEY and CDR2 is SVGEGT. CDR3 nucleotide sequence: TGTGCCAGCAGATCCTCAGGGGCCGGGGAGGAGCAGTACTTC. It yields the protein CASRSSGAGEEQYF.

The chain has TRBV6-5 and TRBJ1-1; 8 nucleotides agree with TRBD1. Germline V lookup: CDR1 MNHEY, CDR2 SVGAGI. V lost 5 bases to trimming and J lost 5 bases; unmatched junction nucleotides: 7. The CDR3 contains 14 residues. The CDR3 reads CASSPATGATEAFF. The CDR3 DNA follows: TGTGCCAGCAGTCCCGCGACAGGGGCTACTGAAGCTTTCTTT.

The chain links TRBV4-1 to TRBJ2-1; unclear D gene. This CDR3 comprises 16 residues. V was cut by 1 base and J by 4 bases, with 14 bases left in between. Germline V gene data show CDR1 as MGHRA and CDR2 as YSYEKL. The CDR3 bases are TGCGCCAGCAGCCAAGTTCCGGAACGGTGGTACAATGAGCAGTTCTTC. Its translation is CASSQVPERWYNEQFF.

This clonotype was picked up a small number of times. The chain employs TRBV7-9 and TRBJ2-1, with D tentatively TRBD1 (5 bases). Germline CDR1 SEHNR, CDR2 FQNEAQ (reference sequence). V was clipped by 1 base and J by 4 bases, with 8 bases between them. The CDR3 is 14 residues long. DNA of the CDR3: TGTGCCAGCAGCTTAGGACAGCTTTACAATGAGCAGTTCTTC. As protein: CASSLGQLYNEQFF. The full variable domain, completed using reference TRBV7-9 and TRBJ2-1, is DTGVSQNPRHKITKRGQNVTFRCDPISEHNRLYWYRQTLGQGPEFLTYFQNEAQLEKSRLLSDRFSAERPKGSFSTLEIQRTEQGDSAMYLCASSLGQLYNEQFFGPGTRLTVL.

This clonotype has only a few counts. The V and J genes are TRBV29-1 and TRBJ1-1, with D possibly matching TRBD1 (5 bases). This CDR3 is built from 14 residues. With 6 bases removed from V and 4 bases from J, the gap between germline ends came to 18 bases. Germline V lookup: CDR1 SQVTM, CDR2 ANQGSEA. CDR3 sequence reads: CSVKQVYGGTEAFF. DNA for the CDR3: TGCAGCGTCAAACAGGTTTACGGGGGCACTGAAGCTTTCTTT.